These 29 T cell receptor beta chains originate from one sample sequenced in a study of cytomegalovirus exposure and HLA in healthy donors. The primer mix had 60 Vbeta and 13 Jbeta primers. Measured with immunoSEQ multiplex PCR; TCRdb has only the in-frame clones, and not every one. The sample records around 190,000 clones, 75% to 85% being singletons. The sample taken for sequencing was PBMCs. The receptors were sampled from a woman aged 50 to 65 in good health and CMV-seronegative.

The chain joins TRBV20-1 to TRBJ2-5; the D gene is possibly TRBD1 (5 bases). CDR1 is DFQATT, CDR2 SNEGSKA, per germline (reference sequence). V lost 5 bases and J lost 12, with 16 bases in between. The CDR3 totals 11 residues. The CDR3 sequence is CSAENGHSEYF. CDR3 DNA: TGCAGTGCTGAGAACGGACATTCTGAGTACTTC.

This clone has a handful of counts. V and J are TRBV2 and TRBJ1-2; possible D gene TRBD1, 6 bases. This CDR3 is built from 14 residues. CDR1 is SNHLY, CDR2 FYNNEI, per germline. Trimming left V 2 bases short and J 3 bases short, with 10 bases between. The CDR3 nucleotides are TGTGCCAGCAGTGAATGGGCAGGGGACTATGGCTACACCTTC. Protein product: CASSEWAGDYGYTF.

The CDR3 is CASSLEVHRSGANVLTF. Here the CDR3 DNA reads TGTGCCAGCAGCTTGGAAGTACACCGCTCTGGGGCCAACGTCCTGACTTTC. The rearrangement joins TRBV5-5 to TRBJ2-6; D is uncertain. With 0 bases removed from V and 0 bases from J, the gap between germline ends came to 10 bases. CDR1 SGHKS and CDR2 YYEKEE come from the germline V gene (reference sequence). This CDR3 is 17 amino acids long.

This chain links TRBV5-5 with TRBJ1-6, with 10 bases aligning to TRBD1. Losses at the gene ends were 5 bases for V and 8 bases for J; bases not matched to a gene: 7. CDR1 is SGHKS and CDR2 is YYEKEE in the germline V gene (reference sequence). The CDR3 is made up of 15 amino acids. The CDR3 DNA follows: TGTGCCAGCAGTGACTCCGGGACAGGGGATTCACCCCTCCACTTT. Translation: CASSDSGTGDSPLHF.

The gene calls are TRBV7-2 and TRBJ1-6; 10 nucleotides match TRBD1. V lost 1 base and J lost 10; bases outside the gene matches: 7. The CDR3 runs 16 residues. Germline V lookup: CDR1 SGHTA, CDR2 FQGNSA. CDR3 coding DNA: TGTGCCAGCAGCTTAGTCGGGGGGACAGGGGCCTCACCCCTCCACTTT. The encoded protein is CASSLVGGTGASPLHF.

This chain connects TRBV5-1 to TRBJ2-1; D might be TRBD1 (8 bases). Germline V gene lookup returns CDR1 SGHRS and CDR2 YFSETQ. V lost 2 bases to trimming and J lost 5 bases, with 17 bases between them. This CDR3 has 16 residues. DNA for the CDR3: TGCGCCAGCAGCTTTGGACAGGGAGGGATCAACAATGAGCAGTTCTTC. It translates to CASSFGQGGINNEQFF.

The rearrangement links TRBV2 to TRBJ1-6, with D perhaps TRBD1 (5 bases). Germline V CDR1 and CDR2: SNHLY, FYNNEI. This CDR3 is built from 14 residues. V was trimmed by 5 bases and J by 3 bases, leaving 8 bases between them. CDR3 DNA: TGTGCCAGCAGTCAGGGCATCTATAATTCACCCCTCCACTTT. It yields the protein CASSQGIYNSPLHF.

Points on this clone: The same CDR3 also results from other DNA sequences found in this sample. The chain has TRBV18 and TRBJ2-7; TRBD1 matches at 7 bases. V lost 4 bases and J lost 1; bases outside the gene matches: 7. CDR1 and CDR2 (germline): KGHSH, LQKENI. This CDR3 has 15 residues. Written as DNA, the CDR3 is TGTGCCAGCTCACTAAGACAGGGTTCGTCCTACGAGCAGTACTTC. Translation: CASSLRQGSSYEQYF.

V is TRBV11-2 and J is TRBJ2-5, with 9 bases fitting TRBD1. With 4 bases clipped from V and 3 bases from J, the junction kept 3 bases outside the gene matches. The CDR3 totals 14 residues. Germline V lookup: CDR1 SGHAT, CDR2 FQNNGV. CDR3 sequence: CASSSRTGEETQYF. The CDR3 DNA reads TGTGCCAGCAGCTCCCGGACAGGGGAAGAGACCCAGTACTTC.

The V call is TRBV6-1, the J call TRBJ2-7; perhaps TRBD2 as D (6 bases). Germline CDR1 is MNHNS and CDR2 is SASEGT. V lost 0 bases to trimming and J lost 0 bases, with 12 bases between them. The CDR3 is made up of 16 amino acids. The CDR3 coding sequence is TGTGCCAGCAGTGAAGCGTGGAGGGCTACCTCCTACGAGCAGTACTTC. Translated, it gives CASSEAWRATSYEQYF.

The gene calls are TRBV5-1 and TRBJ2-1, with a possible D match to TRBD2 (6 bases). This CDR3 is built from 14 residues. Germline CDR1 and CDR2: SGHRS and YFSETQ. The V end was cut by 0 bases, the J end by 14 bases, with 18 bases between. The CDR3 DNA is TGCGCCAGCAGCTTGGCCGCGGGGCAGGTGGGGAAGTTCTTC. As protein: CASSLAAGQVGKFF.

This chain connects TRBV25-1 to TRBJ2-2; 9 bases match TRBD1. CDR3 length: 18 residues. The V gene end was trimmed by 0 bases and the J gene end by 4 bases; junction bases not matched to a gene: 9. Germline assignment: CDR1 MGHDK and CDR2 SYGVNS. The CDR3 loop is CASSEYPRTGAPTGELFF. The CDR3 region has the DNA TGTGCCAGCAGTGAATATCCCCGGACAGGGGCCCCCACCGGGGAGCTGTTTTTT.

This clone was seen more than once but under ten times. The chain links TRBV4-1 to TRBJ2-2, with 8 bases identical to TRBD1. This CDR3 has 16 amino acids. Germline values: CDR1 MGHRA, CDR2 YSYEKL. V was clipped by 4 bases and J by 5 bases; unmatched bases: 9. The CDR3 region is CASSPRTGKVTGELFF. The DNA for the CDR3 is TGCGCCAGCAGCCCCAGGACAGGGAAGGTTACCGGGGAGCTGTTTTTT.

The chain has TRBV15 and TRBJ1-4; no clear D. The germline V gene has CDR1 LNHNV and CDR2 YYDKDF (reference sequence). Trimming pared 0 bases from V and 7 bases from J, leaving 12 bases between. This CDR3 region has 15 residues. CDR3: CATSRDGELGEKLFF. In DNA form, the CDR3 reads TGTGCCACCAGCAGAGATGGGGAGTTAGGTGAAAAACTGTTTTTT. The full variable domain, its missing parts supplied by reference TRBV15 and TRBJ1-4, is DAMVIQNPRYQVTQFGKPVTLSCSQTLNHNVMYWYQQKSSQAPKLLFHYYDKDFNNEADTPDNFQSRRPNTSFCFLDIRSPGLGDTAMYLCATSRDGELGEKLFFGSGTQLSVL.

This clone was seen a single time. The V gene is TRBV6-5, the J gene TRBJ1-5; possible D gene TRBD1, 6 bases. Germline V gene lookup returns CDR1 MNHEY and CDR2 SVGAGI. Trimming left V 2 bases short and J 4 bases short, with 9 bases between. The CDR3 length is 14 residues. As DNA, the CDR3 is TGTGCCAGCAGTTACAGACAGGCTAATCAGCCCCAGCATTTT. This encodes CASSYRQANQPQHF.

This clone showed up just a few times. The genes are TRBV4-1 and TRBJ1-2, with a tentative D call TRBD1 (5 bases). Germline V gene lookup returns CDR1 MGHRA and CDR2 YSYEKL. Trimming shortened V by 2 bases and J by 2 bases, and 6 bases separated the two germline ends. There are 13 residues in the CDR3. The CDR3 loop reads CASSQQGNYGYTF. The CDR3 bases are TGCGCCAGCAGCCAACAGGGCAACTATGGCTACACCTTC.

This rearrangement joins TRBV7-6 to TRBJ1-6, with TRBD1 matching 7 bases. Germline lookup yields CDR1 SGHVS and CDR2 FNYEAQ. The CDR3 runs 17 residues. The trim removed 4 bases at V and 1 base at J, leaving 7 bases unmatched. The CDR3 sequence: CASSSRDSQSYNSPLHF. As DNA, the CDR3 is TGTGCCAGCAGCTCGAGGGACAGTCAATCCTATAATTCACCCCTCCACTTT.

V is TRBV6-4 and J is TRBJ2-5; TRBD1 matches 10 bases. The V and J ends lost 0 bases and 2 bases, in that order; junction bases with no gene match: 15. This CDR3 spans 20 amino acids. Germline V lookup: CDR1 MRHNA, CDR2 SNTAGT. This CDR3 is CASSDSKGTGAYFGQETQYF. The CDR3 DNA reads as TGTGCCAGCAGTGACTCGAAGGGGACAGGGGCTTATTTTGGGCAAGAGACCCAGTACTTC.

The CDR3 DNA follows: TGTGCCATCAGCGCTACAGGGATGGGGACCGGCACAGATACGCAGTATTTT. It encodes CAISATGMGTGTDTQYF. The rearrangement links TRBV10-3 to TRBJ2-3, with D possibly matching TRBD1 (6 bases). Trimming cost V 6 bases and J 1 base, with 20 bases left between them. The CDR3 totals 17 residues. The germline V gene encodes CDR1 ENHRY and CDR2 SYGVKD.

The chain recombines TRBV6-5 with TRBJ1-3; 8 nucleotides align to TRBD1. Trimming cost V 4 bases and J 4 bases; bases outside gene matches: 6. Germline CDR1 MNHEY, CDR2 SVGAGI. The CDR3 consists of 15 residues. The CDR3 DNA reads as TGTGCCAGCAGTTTGCGGACAGGGAGGGGAAACACCATATATTTT. Amino acids: CASSLRTGRGNTIYF.

The chain uses TRBV9 and TRBJ1-6; D gene uncertain. The CDR3 is 13 residues long. Trimming left V 2 bases short and J 7 bases short, with 7 bases between. Per germline, CDR1 SGDLS and CDR2 YYNGEE. CDR3 sequence reads: CASSVSGNSPLHF. The CDR3 DNA follows: TGTGCCAGCAGCGTTTCAGGAAATTCACCCCTCCACTTT.

V is TRBV27 and J is TRBJ2-3; 10 bases are a match to TRBD2. Germline V gene lookup returns CDR1 MNHEY and CDR2 SMNVEV (reference sequence). The CDR3 is 15 amino acids. V lost 5 bases and J lost 3; bases outside the gene matches: 5. The CDR3 DNA follows: TGTGCCAGCAGTAACGCGGGACTAGCGACAGATACGCAGTATTTT. Amino acid sequence: CASSNAGLATDTQYF.

The chain recombines TRBV7-6 with TRBJ2-7, with D perhaps TRBD1 (5 bases). In germline, CDR1 is SGHVS, CDR2 FNYEAQ. Trimming removed 1 base at V and 3 bases at J, with 13 bases between. This CDR3 has 15 residues. This CDR3 reads CASSLEAAGHYEQYF. The CDR3 bases are TGTGCCAGCAGCTTAGAGGCCGCCGGACACTACGAGCAGTACTTC.

V is TRBV29-1 and J is TRBJ1-1; 10 nucleotides match TRBD1. Germline V CDR1 and CDR2: SQVTM, ANQGSEA. The J segment lost 4 bases and the V segment lost 6 bases, leaving 5 bases of the junction unmatched. The CDR3 extends over 13 amino acids. The CDR3 DNA reads TGCAGCGTGGGGACAGGGGCAAGCACTGAAGCTTTCTTT. This translates into CSVGTGASTEAFF.

This clone was recorded only once. The chain joins TRBV9 to TRBJ2-7; 9 positions match TRBD1. The trim removed 3 bases at V and 6 bases at J, leaving 10 bases unmatched. Germline V gene data show CDR1 as SGDLS and CDR2 as YYNGEE. The CDR3 sequence is 15 residues long. This CDR3 is CASSAADRGMGEQYF. CDR3 in DNA: TGTGCCAGCAGCGCCGCGGACAGGGGAATGGGCGAGCAGTACTTC.

CDR3 DNA: TGTGCCAGCAGCGGACGCCGGACAGGCCACTACGAGCAGTACTTC. It specifies CASSGRRTGHYEQYF. The V and J genes are TRBV5-4 and TRBJ2-7; TRBD1 matches 7 bases. The germline CDR1 and CDR2 sequences are SGHNT and YYREEE (reference sequence). CDR3 length equals 15 residues. Trimming at V came to 4 bases and at J to 3 bases, leaving 10 bases not matched to a gene.

The chain combines TRBV25-1 with TRBJ1-2, with D perhaps matching TRBD1 (6 bases). The CDR3 totals 15 residues. Germline CDR1 reads MGHDK; CDR2 reads SYGVNS. V lost 3 bases and J 1 base, leaving 12 bases between the germline ends. CDR3 sequence reads: CASSDDRRINYGYTF. CDR3 bases: TGTGCCAGCAGTGATGACAGGCGAATTAACTATGGCTACACCTTC.

The gene calls are TRBV28 and TRBJ1-5; 7 bases agree with TRBD1. J was trimmed by 4 bases and V by 0 bases; bases with no gene match: 3. Germline V gene data show CDR1 as MDHEN and CDR2 as SYDVKM. The CDR3 is 15 amino acids. The CDR3 sequence is CASSLWGQRNQPQHF. CDR3 DNA: TGTGCCAGCAGTTTATGGGGACAGAGGAATCAGCCCCAGCATTTT.

The V gene is TRBV7-8, the J gene TRBJ1-5; TRBD1 agrees at 8 bases. The CDR3 sequence is 16 residues long. The V segment lost 3 bases and the J segment 4 bases; nucleotides outside the gene matches: 8. The V gene's germline CDR1 is SGHVS and CDR2 FQNEAQ. Written as DNA, the CDR3 is TGTGCCAGCAGCTTGTCCCGGGACAGGTCAAATCAGCCCCAGCATTTT. It translates to CASSLSRDRSNQPQHF.